This T cell receptor (beta chain) was sequenced for a study of T cells in Graves' hyperthyroidism and ophthalmopathy. General observations from the study: Ophthalmopathy could be told apart from stable hyperthyroidism with a 13 V-J model.

Patients between 18 and 65 years old had hyperthyroidism, newly diagnosed and lasting under 2 months. PBMCs were collected from an approximately 9.2 ml volume of fresh peripheral blood. With 8 bases removed from V and 2 bases from J, the gap between germline ends came to 13 bases. The CDR3 consists of 13 residues. It was RNA transcripts that yielded the amplified TCR beta CDR3 regions. Initially, a first-round RT-PCR of the TCR CDR3 employed the HTBI primer set. TCRdb analysed the multiplex PCR reads with MiXCR anew, one entry per CDR3 protein. Among fewer than 700,000 distinct CDR3 sequences listed, around 15% were seen once. This clonotype was observed at least ten times. Its antigen is as yet unknown.

The sequenced material came from blood. The sequence was collected from a woman in her twenties or thirties with Graves' hyperthyroidism. The chain uses TRBV12-3 or TRBV12-4 and TRBJ2-7; tentative D call: TRBD2 (5 bases). CDR3 nucleotides: TGTGCCAGCGGACTCGCCGGGACCTACGAGCAGTACTTC. This gives the protein CASGLAGTYEQYF.